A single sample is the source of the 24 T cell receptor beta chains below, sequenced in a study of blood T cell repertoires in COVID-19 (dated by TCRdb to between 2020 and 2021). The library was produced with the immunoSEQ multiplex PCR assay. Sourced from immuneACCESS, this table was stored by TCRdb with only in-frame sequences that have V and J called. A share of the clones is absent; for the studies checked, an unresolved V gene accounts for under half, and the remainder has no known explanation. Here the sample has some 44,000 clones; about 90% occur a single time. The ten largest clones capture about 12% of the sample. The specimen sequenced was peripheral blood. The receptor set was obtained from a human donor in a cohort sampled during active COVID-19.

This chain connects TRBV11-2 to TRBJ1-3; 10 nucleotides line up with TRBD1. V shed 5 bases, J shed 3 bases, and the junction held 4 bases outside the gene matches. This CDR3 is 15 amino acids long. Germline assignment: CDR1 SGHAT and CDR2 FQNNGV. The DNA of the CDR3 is TGTGCCAGCAGCGTCGACAGGGGGCTTGGAAACACCATATATTTT. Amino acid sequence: CASSVDRGLGNTIYF.

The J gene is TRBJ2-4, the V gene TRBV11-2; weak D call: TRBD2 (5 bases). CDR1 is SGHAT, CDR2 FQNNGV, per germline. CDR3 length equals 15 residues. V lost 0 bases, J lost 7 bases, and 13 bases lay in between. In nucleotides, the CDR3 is TGTGCCAGCAGCTTAGATCCCCTAGCTGTGAACATTCAGTACTTC. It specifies CASSLDPLAVNIQYF.

CDR3 protein: CASSRDDSPLHF. The CDR3 nucleotides are TGTGCCAGCAGCAGGGATGATTCACCCCTCCACTTT. The chain joins TRBV2 to TRBJ1-6, with a tentative D call TRBD1 (5 bases). Trimming took off 6 bases at V and 8 bases at J, with 8 bases between the two ends. Germline loops: CDR1 SNHLY, CDR2 FYNNEI. The CDR3 has 12 residues.

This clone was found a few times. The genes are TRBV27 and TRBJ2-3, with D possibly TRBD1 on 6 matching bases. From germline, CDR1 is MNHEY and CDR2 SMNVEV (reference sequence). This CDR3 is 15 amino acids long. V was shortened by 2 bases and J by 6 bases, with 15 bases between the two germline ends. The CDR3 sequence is CASSLHRARTDTQYF. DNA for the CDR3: TGTGCCAGCAGTTTACACAGGGCCAGAACGGATACGCAGTATTTT.

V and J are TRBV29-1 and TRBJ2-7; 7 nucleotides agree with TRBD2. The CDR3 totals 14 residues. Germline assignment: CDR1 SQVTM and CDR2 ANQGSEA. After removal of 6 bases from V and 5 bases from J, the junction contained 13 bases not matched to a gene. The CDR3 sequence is CSVAPRLAPHEQYF. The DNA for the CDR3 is TGCAGCGTCGCCCCGCGACTAGCCCCCCACGAGCAGTACTTC.

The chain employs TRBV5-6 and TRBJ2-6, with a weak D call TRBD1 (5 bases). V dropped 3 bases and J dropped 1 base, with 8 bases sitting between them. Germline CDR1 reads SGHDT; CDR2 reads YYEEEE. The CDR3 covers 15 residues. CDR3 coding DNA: TGTGCCAGCAGCTCCTACAGGTCTGGGGCCAACGTCCTGACTTTC. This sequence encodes CASSSYRSGANVLTF.

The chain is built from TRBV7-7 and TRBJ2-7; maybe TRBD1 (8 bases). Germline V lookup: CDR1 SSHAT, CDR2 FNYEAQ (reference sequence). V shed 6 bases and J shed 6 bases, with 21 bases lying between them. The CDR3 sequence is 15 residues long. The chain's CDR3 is CASSPGGSGISEQYF. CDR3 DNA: TGTGCCAGCAGTCCAGGGGGCAGCGGGATCTCCGAGCAGTACTTC.

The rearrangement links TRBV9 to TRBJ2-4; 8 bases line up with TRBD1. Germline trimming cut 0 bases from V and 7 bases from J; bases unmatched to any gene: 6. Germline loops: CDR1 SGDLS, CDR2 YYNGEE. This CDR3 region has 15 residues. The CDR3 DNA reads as TGTGCCAGCAGCGTAGCCCCAGGGGGCGATAACATTCAGTACTTC. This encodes CASSVAPGGDNIQYF.

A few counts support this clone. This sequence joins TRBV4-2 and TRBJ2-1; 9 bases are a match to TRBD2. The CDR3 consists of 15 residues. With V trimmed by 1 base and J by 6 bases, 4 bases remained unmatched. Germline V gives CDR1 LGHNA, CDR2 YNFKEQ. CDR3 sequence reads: CASSQGGLATNEQFF. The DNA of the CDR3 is TGTGCCAGCAGCCAAGGCGGACTAGCGACCAATGAGCAGTTCTTC.

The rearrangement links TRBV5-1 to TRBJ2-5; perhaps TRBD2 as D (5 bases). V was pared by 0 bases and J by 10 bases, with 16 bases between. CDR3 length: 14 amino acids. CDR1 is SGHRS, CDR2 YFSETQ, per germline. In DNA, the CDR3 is TGCGCCAGCAGCTTGGAGTTTGGTCAACGGGGCCAGTACTTC. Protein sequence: CASSLEFGQRGQYF.

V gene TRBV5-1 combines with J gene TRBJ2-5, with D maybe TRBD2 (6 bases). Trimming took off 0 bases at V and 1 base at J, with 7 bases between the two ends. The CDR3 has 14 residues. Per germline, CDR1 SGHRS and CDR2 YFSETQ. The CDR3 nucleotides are TGCGCCAGCAGCTTGGGCGGGGTCCAAGAGACCCAGTACTTC. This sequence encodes CASSLGGVQETQYF.

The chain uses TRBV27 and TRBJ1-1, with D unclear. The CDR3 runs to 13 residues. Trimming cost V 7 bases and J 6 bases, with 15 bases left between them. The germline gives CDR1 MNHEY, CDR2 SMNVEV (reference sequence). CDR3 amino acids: CASIPGGAAEAFF. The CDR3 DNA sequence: TGTGCCAGCATTCCGGGAGGCGCTGCTGAAGCTTTCTTT.

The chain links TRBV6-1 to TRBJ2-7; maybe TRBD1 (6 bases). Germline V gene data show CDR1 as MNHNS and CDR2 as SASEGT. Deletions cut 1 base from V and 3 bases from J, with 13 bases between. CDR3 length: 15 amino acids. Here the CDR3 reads CASSEGSQGSYEQYF. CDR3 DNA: TGTGCCAGCAGTGAAGGGTCGCAGGGGAGCTACGAGCAGTACTTC.

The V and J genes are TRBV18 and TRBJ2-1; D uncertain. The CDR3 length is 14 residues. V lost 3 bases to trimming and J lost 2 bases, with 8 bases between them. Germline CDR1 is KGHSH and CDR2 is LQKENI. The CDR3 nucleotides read TGTGCCAGCTCACCGATACGGGCCTACAATGAGCAGTTCTTC. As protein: CASSPIRAYNEQFF.

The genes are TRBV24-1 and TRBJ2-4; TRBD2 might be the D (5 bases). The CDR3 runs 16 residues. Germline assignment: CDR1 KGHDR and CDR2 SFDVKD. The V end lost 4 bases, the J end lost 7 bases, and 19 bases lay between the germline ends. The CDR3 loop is CATSDPTGPRGNIQYF. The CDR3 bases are TGTGCCACCAGTGACCCGACCGGGCCCCGAGGGAACATTCAGTACTTC.

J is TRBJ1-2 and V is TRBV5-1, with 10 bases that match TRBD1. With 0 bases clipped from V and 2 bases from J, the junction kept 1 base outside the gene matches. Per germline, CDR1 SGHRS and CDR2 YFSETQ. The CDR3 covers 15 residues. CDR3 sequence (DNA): TGCGCCAGCAGCTTGGTGACAGGGGGCAACTATGGCTACACCTTC. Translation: CASSLVTGGNYGYTF.

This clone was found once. CDR3 loop: CASSYSSTVSGYTF. In DNA, the CDR3 is TGTGCCAGCAGTTACTCGAGTACAGTAAGCGGCTACACCTTC. The rearrangement links TRBV6-5 to TRBJ1-2, with D unclear. V lost 0 bases to trimming and J lost 8 bases, with 13 bases between them. CDR3 size: 14 residues. CDR1 and CDR2 from the germline V gene are MNHEY and SVGAGI.

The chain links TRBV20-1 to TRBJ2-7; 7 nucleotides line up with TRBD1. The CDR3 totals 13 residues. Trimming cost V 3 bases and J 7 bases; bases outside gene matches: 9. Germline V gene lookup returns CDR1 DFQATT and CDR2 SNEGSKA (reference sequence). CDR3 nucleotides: TGCAGTGCTAGTTCGACAGGGAGCAGGGAGCAGTACTTC. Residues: CSASSTGSREQYF.

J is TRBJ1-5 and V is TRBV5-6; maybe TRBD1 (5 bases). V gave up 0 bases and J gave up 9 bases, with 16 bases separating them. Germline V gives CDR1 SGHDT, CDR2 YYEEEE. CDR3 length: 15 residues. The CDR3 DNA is TGTGCCAGCAGCTTGGGGACAAGGGGCTTCGGGCCCCAGCATTTT. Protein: CASSLGTRGFGPQHF.

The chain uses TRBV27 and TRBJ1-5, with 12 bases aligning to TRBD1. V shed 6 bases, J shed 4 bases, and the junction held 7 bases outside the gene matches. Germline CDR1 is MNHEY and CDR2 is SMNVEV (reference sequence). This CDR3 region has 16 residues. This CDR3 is CASRGTGGVGNQPQHF. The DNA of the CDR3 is TGTGCCAGCAGAGGGACAGGGGGCGTAGGAAATCAGCCCCAGCATTTT.

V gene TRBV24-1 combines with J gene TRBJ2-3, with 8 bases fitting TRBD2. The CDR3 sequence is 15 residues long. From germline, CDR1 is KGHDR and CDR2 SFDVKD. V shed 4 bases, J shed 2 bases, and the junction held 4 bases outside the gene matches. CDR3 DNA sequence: TGTGCCACCAGTGAACTTAGCGGGACCACAGATACGCAGTATTTT. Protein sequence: CATSELSGTTDTQYF.

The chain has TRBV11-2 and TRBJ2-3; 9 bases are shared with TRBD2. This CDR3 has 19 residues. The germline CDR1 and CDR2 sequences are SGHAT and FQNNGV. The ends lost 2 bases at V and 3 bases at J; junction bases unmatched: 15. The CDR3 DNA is TGTGCCAGCAGCTTACGTTGGGGTATGCGGGGGGGCGGAACAGATACGCAGTATTTT. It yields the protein CASSLRWGMRGGGTDTQYF.

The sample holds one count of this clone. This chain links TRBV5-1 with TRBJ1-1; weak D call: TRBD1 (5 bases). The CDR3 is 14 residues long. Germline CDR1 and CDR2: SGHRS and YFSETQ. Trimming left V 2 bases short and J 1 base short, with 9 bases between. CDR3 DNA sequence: TGCGCCAGCAGCTTCCAGACAGCGAACACTGAAGCTTTCTTT. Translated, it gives CASSFQTANTEAFF.

CDR3 nucleotides: TGTGCCAGCGGATTCGGGTTCCCCTCCTACAATGAGCAGTTCTTC. Its translation: CASGFGFPSYNEQFF. The chain employs TRBV6-5 and TRBJ2-1; unclear D gene. V was trimmed by 8 bases and J by 0 bases, leaving 14 bases between them. Germline V gene data show CDR1 as MNHEY and CDR2 as SVGAGI. This CDR3 has 15 residues.